One sample yielded the 10 T cell receptor beta chains listed below, sequenced in a study of blood T cells in healthy people across ages (dated by TCRdb to between 2014 and 2016). The library was made by 5' RACE. Sequencing was carried out with an Illumina HiSeq 2500. A second PCR of roughly 6 to 11 cycles was run with a J-beta primer mix and a sample-barcoded 5' primer. TCRdb reanalyzed the raw reads on its own, using fastp at Q25 for trimming and MiXCR for clone calling, and kept in-frame beta chains. Identical CDR3 proteins give one entry, which carries the most common genes and DNA. Recorded for this sample are about 620,000 distinct CDR3 sequences; about 21% of them occurred a single time. Roughly 3.6% of the sample is in the top ten clones. The sequenced sample was blood. The receptors were gathered from an older man in good health.

This clonotype occurred a few times. The chain uses TRBV20-1 and TRBJ2-3, with 7 bases lining up with TRBD2. V shed 5 bases and J 4 bases; nucleotides not matched to a gene: 12. The CDR3 is made up of 15 amino acids. Germline V gene lookup returns CDR1 DFQATT and CDR2 SNEGSKA (reference sequence). The chain's CDR3 is CSASPSAGVADTQYF. CDR3 DNA sequence: TGCAGTGCTTCCCCCTCTGCGGGAGTGGCAGATACGCAGTATTTT.

This clonotype was counted between two and nine times. The rearrangement uses TRBV7-9 and TRBJ2-5; D ambiguous. Matching the DNA end better, TRBJ2-1 makes the J call doubtful. Germline V CDR1 and CDR2: SEHNR, FQNEAQ (reference sequence). The CDR3 has 13 residues. CDR3 sequence reads: CASSFGATNEQFF. In DNA, the CDR3 is TGTGCCAGCAGCTTCGGTGCGACAAATGAGCAGTTCTTC.

This clonotype was seen more than once but under ten times. The chain is built from TRBV3-1 and TRBJ2-5; no firm D call. Trimming pared 1 base from V and 2 bases from J, leaving 11 bases between. The CDR3 contains 15 residues. CDR1 and CDR2 from the germline V gene are LGHDT and YNNKEL (reference sequence). CDR3 protein: CASSQGTNAQETQYF. The CDR3 bases are TGTGCCAGCAGCCAAGGAACTAACGCGCAAGAGACCCAGTACTTC.

Notes on this clonotype: Germline and junction disagree at one end, which may indicate a read error. This chain links TRBV19 with TRBJ2-3; 13 bases are a match to TRBD2. CDR3 length: 16 residues. The germline V gene has CDR1 LNHDA and CDR2 SQIVND (reference sequence). This chain's CDR3 is CASSIGTSGTADTQYF. For the CDR3, the DNA is TGTGCCAGTAGCATAGGGACTAGCGGGACGGCAGATACGCAGTATTTT.

This clonotype came up once. V is TRBV29-1 and J is TRBJ2-3, with 13 positions matching TRBD2. The V gene end was trimmed by 7 bases and the J gene end by 6 bases; junction bases not matched to a gene: 7. The CDR3 has 14 residues. CDR1 and CDR2 (germline): SQVTM, ANQGSEA. The CDR3 here is CSGRTSGRPDTQYF. CDR3 nucleotides: TGCAGCGGAAGGACTAGCGGGAGACCGGATACGCAGTATTTT.

The V and J genes are TRBV28 and TRBJ2-2, with D tentatively TRBD1 (5 bases). CDR1 and CDR2 (germline): MDHEN, SYDVKM. Trimming removed 4 bases at V and 6 bases at J, with 18 bases between. The length of the CDR3 is 16 residues. CDR3 bases: TGTGCCAGCAGTTCGAGTGCAGGGTGGGATTCCGGGGAGCTGTTTTTT. Translating gives CASSSSAGWDSGELFF. Combining the CDR3 with reference TRBV28 and TRBJ2-2 gives the whole variable domain DVKVTQSSRYLVKRTGEKVFLECVQDMDHENMFWYRQDPGLGLRLIYFSYDVKMKEKGDIPEGYSVSREKKERFSLILESASTNQTSMYLCASSSSAGWDSGELFFGEGSRLTVL.

The chain is built from TRBV29-1 and TRBJ2-7, with D unresolved. V was trimmed by 1 base and J by 0 bases, leaving 13 bases between them. CDR3 length equals 15 residues. Per the germline V gene, CDR1 is SQVTM and CDR2 is ANQGSEA. CDR3: CSVEVPGFDSYEQYF. The CDR3 DNA follows: TGCAGCGTTGAAGTGCCCGGGTTTGACTCCTACGAGCAGTACTTC.

This clonotype was seen more than once but under ten times. This rearrangement joins TRBV5-8 to TRBJ2-5; a possible D gene is TRBD2 (6 bases). The last part of the DNA fits TRBJ2-7 better; the J call may be wrong. CDR1 SGHTS and CDR2 YDEGEE come from the germline V gene. The CDR3 loop spans 14 amino acids. The DNA for the CDR3 is TGTGCCAGCAGCCATAGCGGCGGCTCCTACGAGCAGTACTTC. Translation gives CASSHSGGSYEQYF.

There are a few counts of this clonotype. J is TRBJ2-5 and V is TRBV5-1; D is unclear. Germline assignment: CDR1 SGHRS and CDR2 YFSETQ. With 1 base removed from V and 4 bases from J, the gap between germline ends came to 17 bases. The CDR3 runs 16 residues. This CDR3 reads CASSLLRIEYRETQYF. The CDR3 DNA is TGCGCCAGCAGCTTGCTGCGGATAGAGTATCGAGAGACCCAGTACTTC.

This chain links TRBV5-1 with TRBJ2-7, with 11 bases fitting TRBD1. V lost 2 bases, J lost 10 bases, and 11 bases stayed unmatched. Germline lookup yields CDR1 SGHRS and CDR2 YFSETQ. The CDR3 has 15 residues. CDR3 residues: CASSLQDRGRDTQYF. The DNA of the CDR3 is TGCGCCAGCAGCTTACAGGACAGGGGGCGCGACACCCAGTACTTC.